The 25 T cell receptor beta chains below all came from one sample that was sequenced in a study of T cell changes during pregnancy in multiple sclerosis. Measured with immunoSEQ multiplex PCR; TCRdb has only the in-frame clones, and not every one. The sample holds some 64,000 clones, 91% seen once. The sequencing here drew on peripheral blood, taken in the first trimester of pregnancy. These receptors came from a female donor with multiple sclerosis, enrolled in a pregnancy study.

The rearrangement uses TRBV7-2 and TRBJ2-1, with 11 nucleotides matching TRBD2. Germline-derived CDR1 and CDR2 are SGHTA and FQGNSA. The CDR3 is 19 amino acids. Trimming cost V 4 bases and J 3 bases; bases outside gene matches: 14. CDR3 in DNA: TGTGCCAGCAGCTCCGGACCCTTGACGGGACTAGCGGTCTACAATGAGCAGTTCTTC. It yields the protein CASSSGPLTGLAVYNEQFF.

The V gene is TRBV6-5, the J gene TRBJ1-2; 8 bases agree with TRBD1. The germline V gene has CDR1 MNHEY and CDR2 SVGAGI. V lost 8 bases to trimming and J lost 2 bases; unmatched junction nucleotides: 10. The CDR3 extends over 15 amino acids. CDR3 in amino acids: CASLRQGFLNYGYTF. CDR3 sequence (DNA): TGTGCCAGCCTTCGACAGGGGTTTCTAAACTATGGCTACACCTTC.

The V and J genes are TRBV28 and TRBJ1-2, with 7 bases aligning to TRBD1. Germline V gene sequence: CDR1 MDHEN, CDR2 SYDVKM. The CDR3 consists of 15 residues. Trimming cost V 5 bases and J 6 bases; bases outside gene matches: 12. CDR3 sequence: CASSLTFPTGNGYTF. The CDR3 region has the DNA TGTGCCAGCAGTCTAACCTTTCCGACAGGGAATGGCTACACCTTC.

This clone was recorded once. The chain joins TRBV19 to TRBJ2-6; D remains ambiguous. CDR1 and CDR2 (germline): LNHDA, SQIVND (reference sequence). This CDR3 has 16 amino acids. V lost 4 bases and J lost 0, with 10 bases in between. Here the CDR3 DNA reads TGTGCCAGTAGTACATACAGCAGCTCTGGGGCCAACGTCCTGACTTTC. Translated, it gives CASSTYSSSGANVLTF.

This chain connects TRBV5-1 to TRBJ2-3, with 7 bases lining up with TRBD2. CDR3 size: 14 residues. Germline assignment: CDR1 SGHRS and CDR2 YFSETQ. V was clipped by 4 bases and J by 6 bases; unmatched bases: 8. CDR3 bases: TGCGCCAGCAGCCCTAGCGGCGGCCGGGATACGCAGTATTTT. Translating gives CASSPSGGRDTQYF.

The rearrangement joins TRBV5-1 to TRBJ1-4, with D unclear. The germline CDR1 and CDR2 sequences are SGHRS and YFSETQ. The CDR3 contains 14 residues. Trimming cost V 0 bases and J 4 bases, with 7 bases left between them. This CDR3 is CASSLDGRNEKLFF. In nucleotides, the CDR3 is TGCGCCAGCAGCTTGGACGGTCGTAATGAAAAACTGTTTTTT. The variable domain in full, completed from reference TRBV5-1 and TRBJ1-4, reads KAGVTQTPRYLIKTRGQQVTLSCSPISGHRSVSWYQQTPGQGLQFLFEYFSETQRNKGNFPGRFSGRQFSNSRSEMNVSTLELGDSALYLCASSLDGRNEKLFFGSGTQLSVL.

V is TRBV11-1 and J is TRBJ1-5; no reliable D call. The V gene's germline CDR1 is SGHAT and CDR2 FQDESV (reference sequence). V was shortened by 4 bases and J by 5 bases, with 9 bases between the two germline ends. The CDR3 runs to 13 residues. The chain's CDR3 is CASSYRWDQPQHF. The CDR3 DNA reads TGTGCCAGCAGCTACAGATGGGATCAGCCCCAGCATTTT.

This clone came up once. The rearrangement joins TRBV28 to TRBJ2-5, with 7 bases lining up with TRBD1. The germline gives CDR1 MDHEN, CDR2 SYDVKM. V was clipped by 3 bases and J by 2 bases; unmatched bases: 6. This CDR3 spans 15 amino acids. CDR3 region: CASSFRAGGQETQYF. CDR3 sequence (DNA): TGTGCCAGCAGTTTCAGGGCAGGGGGTCAAGAGACCCAGTACTTC.

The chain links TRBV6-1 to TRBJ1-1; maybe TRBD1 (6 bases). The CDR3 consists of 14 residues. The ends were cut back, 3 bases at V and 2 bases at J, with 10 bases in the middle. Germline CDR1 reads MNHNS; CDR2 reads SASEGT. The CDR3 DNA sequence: TGTGCCAGCAGTGAGAGGGGGTCTAACACTGAAGCTTTCTTT. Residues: CASSERGSNTEAFF.

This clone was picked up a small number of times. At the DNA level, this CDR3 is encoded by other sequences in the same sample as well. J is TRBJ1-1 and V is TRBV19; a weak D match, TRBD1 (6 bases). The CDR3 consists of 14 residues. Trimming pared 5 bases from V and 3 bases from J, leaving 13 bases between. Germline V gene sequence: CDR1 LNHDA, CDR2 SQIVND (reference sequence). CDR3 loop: CASSPRGEDTEAFF. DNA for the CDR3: TGTGCCAGTAGTCCCAGGGGCGAGGACACTGAAGCTTTCTTT.

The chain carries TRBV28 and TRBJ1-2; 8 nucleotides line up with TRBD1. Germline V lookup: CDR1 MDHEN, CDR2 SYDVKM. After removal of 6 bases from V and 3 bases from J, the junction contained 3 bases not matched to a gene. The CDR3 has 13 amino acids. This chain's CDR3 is CASRLDRDYGYTF. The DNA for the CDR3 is TGTGCCAGCAGACTGGACAGGGACTATGGCTACACCTTC.

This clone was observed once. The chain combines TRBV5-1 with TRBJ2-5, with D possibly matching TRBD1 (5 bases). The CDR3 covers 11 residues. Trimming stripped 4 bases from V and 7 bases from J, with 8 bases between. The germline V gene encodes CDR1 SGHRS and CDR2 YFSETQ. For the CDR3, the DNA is TGCGCCAGCAGCGAAAGGGGGACCCAGTACTTC. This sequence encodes CASSERGTQYF.

CDR3 sequence reads: CATSNGLAGEGETQYF. CDR3 coding DNA: TGTGCCACCAGCAACGGACTAGCGGGAGAGGGAGAGACCCAGTACTTC. V usage is TRBV15 and J usage is TRBJ2-5, with TRBD2 matching over 13 bases. The germline V gene encodes CDR1 LNHNV and CDR2 YYDKDF (reference sequence). The CDR3 runs to 16 residues. V trimming: 4 bases; J trimming: 4 bases; junction bases outside the gene matches: 6.

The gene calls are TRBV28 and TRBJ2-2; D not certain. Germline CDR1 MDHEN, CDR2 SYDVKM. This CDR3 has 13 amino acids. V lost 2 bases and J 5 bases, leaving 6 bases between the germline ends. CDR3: CASSLTGTGELFF. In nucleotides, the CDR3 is TGTGCCAGCAGTTTAACGGGTACCGGGGAGCTGTTTTTT.

In nucleotides, the CDR3 is TGTGCCAGCAGCTCTTCCGGGGCTGAAGCTTTCTTT. The encoded protein is CASSSSGAEAFF. The rearrangement joins TRBV2 to TRBJ1-1; D is unclear. V lost 6 bases, J lost 6 bases, and 11 bases lay in between. This CDR3 contains 12 residues. The V gene's germline CDR1 is SNHLY and CDR2 FYNNEI.

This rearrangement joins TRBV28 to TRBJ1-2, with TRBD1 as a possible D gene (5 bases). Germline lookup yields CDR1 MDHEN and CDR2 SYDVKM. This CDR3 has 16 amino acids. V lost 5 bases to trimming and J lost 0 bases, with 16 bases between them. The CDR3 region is CASSVRGAEPNYGYTF. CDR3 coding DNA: TGTGCCAGCAGTGTAAGGGGCGCGGAACCTAACTATGGCTACACCTTC.

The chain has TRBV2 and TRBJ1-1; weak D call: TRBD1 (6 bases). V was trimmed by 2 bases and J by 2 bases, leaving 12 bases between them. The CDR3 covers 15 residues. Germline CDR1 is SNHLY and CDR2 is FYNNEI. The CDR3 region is CASSEFQGPNTEAFF. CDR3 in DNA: TGTGCCAGCAGTGAATTCCAGGGGCCAAACACTGAAGCTTTCTTT. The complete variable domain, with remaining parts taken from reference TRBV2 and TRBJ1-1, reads EPEVTQTPSHQVTQMGQEVILRCVPISNHLYFYWYRQILGQKVEFLVSFYNNEISEKSEIFDDQFSVERPDGSNFTLKIRSTKLEDSAMYFCASSEFQGPNTEAFFGQGTRLTVV.

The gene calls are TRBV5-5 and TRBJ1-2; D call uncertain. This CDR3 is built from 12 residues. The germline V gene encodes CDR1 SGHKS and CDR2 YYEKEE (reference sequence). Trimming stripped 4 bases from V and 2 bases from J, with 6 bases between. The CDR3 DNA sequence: TGTGCCAGCAGCGCGGCAAACTATGGCTACACCTTC. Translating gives CASSAANYGYTF. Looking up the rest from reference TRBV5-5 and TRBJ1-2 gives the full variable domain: DAGVTQSPTHLIKTRGQQVTLRCSPISGHKSVSWYQQVLGQGPQFIFQYYEKEERGRGNFPDRFSARQFPNYSSELNVNALLLGDSALYLCASSAANYGYTFGSGTRLTVV.

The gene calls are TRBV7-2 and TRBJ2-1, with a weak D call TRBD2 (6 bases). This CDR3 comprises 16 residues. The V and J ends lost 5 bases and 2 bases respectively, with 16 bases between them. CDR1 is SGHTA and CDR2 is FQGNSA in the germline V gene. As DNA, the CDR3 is TGTGCCAGCAGCACCCCCGAGCGGGCCGCCTACAATGAGCAGTTCTTC. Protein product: CASSTPERAAYNEQFF. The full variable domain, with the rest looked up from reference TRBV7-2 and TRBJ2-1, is GAGVSQSPSNKVTEKGKDVELRCDPISGHTALYWYRQSLGQGLEFLIYFQGNSAPDKSGLPSDRFSAERTGGSVSTLTIQRTQQEDSAVYLCASSTPERAAYNEQFFGPGTRLTVL.

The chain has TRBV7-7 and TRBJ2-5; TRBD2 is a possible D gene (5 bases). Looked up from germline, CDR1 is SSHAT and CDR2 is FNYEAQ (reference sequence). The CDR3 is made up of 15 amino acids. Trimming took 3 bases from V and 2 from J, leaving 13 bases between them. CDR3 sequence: CASSLFPGEQETQYF. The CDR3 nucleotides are TGTGCCAGCAGCTTGTTTCCCGGGGAACAAGAGACCCAGTACTTC.

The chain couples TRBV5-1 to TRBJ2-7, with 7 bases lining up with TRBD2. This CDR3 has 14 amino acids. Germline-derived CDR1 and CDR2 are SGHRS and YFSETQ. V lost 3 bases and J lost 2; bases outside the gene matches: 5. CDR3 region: CASSWAAGAYEQYF. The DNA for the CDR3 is TGCGCCAGCAGCTGGGCTGCGGGAGCCTACGAGCAGTACTTC. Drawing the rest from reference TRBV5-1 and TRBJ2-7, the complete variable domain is KAGVTQTPRYLIKTRGQQVTLSCSPISGHRSVSWYQQTPGQGLQFLFEYFSETQRNKGNFPGRFSGRQFSNSRSEMNVSTLELGDSALYLCASSWAAGAYEQYFGPGTRLTVT.

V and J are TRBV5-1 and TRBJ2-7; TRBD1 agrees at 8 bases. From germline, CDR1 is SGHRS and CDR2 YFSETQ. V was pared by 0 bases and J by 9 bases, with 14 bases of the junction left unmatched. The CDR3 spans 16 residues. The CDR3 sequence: CASSLERDRRPAVQYF. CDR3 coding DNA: TGCGCCAGCAGCTTGGAGAGGGACAGGCGGCCCGCGGTGCAGTACTTC.

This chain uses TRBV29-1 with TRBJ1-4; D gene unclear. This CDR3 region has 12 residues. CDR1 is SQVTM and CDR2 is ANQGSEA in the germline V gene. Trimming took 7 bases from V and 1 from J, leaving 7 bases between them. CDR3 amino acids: CSGSGTNEKLFF. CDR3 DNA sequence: TGCAGCGGGTCAGGAACTAATGAAAAACTGTTTTTT.

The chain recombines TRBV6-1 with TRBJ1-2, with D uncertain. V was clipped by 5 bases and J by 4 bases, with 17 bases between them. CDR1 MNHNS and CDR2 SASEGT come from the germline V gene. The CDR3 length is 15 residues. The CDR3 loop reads CASSSRRAGGYGYTF. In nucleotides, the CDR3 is TGTGCCAGCAGTTCCAGGCGGGCAGGAGGCTATGGCTACACCTTC.

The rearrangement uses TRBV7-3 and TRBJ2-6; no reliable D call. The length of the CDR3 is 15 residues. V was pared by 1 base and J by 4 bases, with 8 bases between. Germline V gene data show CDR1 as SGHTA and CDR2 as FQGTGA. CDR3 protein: CASSLNGPGANVLTF. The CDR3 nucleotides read TGTGCCAGCAGCTTAAATGGGCCCGGGGCCAACGTCCTGACTTTC.